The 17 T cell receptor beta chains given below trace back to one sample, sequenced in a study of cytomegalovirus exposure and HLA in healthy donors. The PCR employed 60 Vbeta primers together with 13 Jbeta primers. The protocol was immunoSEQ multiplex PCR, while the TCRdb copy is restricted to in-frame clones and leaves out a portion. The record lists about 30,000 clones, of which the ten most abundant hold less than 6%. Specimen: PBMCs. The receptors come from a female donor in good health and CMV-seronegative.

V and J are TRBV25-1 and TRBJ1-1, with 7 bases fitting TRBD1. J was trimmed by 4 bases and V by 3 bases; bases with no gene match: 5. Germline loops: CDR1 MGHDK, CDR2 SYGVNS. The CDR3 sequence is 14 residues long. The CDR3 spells CASSDTTGVTEAFF. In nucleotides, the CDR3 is TGTGCCAGCAGTGATACAACAGGGGTCACTGAAGCTTTCTTT.

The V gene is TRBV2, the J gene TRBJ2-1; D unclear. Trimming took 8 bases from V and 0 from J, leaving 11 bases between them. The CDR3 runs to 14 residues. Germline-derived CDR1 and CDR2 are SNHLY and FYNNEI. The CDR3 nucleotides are TGTGCCAGCGGGCTGATACCCTCCTACAATGAGCAGTTCTTC. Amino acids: CASGLIPSYNEQFF.

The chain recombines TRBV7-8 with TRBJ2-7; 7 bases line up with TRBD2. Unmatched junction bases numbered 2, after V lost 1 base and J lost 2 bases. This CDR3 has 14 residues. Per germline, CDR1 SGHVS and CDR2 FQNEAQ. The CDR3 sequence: CASSLGLAAYEQYF. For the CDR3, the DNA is TGTGCCAGCAGCTTAGGACTAGCTGCCTACGAGCAGTACTTC.

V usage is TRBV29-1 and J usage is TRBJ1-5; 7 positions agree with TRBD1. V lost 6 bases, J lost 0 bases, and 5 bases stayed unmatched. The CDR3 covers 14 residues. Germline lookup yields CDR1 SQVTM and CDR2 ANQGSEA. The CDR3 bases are TGCAGCGTGCGGGGGGACAGTAGCAATCAGCCCCAGCATTTT. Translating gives CSVRGDSSNQPQHF.

The CDR3 DNA reads TGTGCCAGCGGGGAGGCTAACTATGGCTACACCTTC. It yields the protein CASGEANYGYTF. J is TRBJ1-2 and V is TRBV2; D is unresolved. The V gene's germline CDR1 is SNHLY and CDR2 FYNNEI. The germline V and J ends were trimmed by 8 bases and 0 bases, with 7 bases remaining between them. The CDR3 runs 12 residues.

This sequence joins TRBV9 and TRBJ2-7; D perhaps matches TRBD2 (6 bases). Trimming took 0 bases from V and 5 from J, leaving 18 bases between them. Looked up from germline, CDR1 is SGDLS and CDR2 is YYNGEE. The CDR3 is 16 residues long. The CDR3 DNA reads TGTGCCAGCAGCGTAGCTCTGGAGCTAGCGCGCGACGAGCAGTACTTC. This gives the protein CASSVALELARDEQYF.

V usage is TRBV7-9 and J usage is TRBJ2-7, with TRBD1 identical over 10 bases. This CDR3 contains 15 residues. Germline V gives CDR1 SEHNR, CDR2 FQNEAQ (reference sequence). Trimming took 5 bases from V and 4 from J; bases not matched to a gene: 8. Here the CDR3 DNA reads TGTGCCAGCAGCCTCAGGGACAGGGGTCTATACGAGCAGTACTTC. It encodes CASSLRDRGLYEQYF.

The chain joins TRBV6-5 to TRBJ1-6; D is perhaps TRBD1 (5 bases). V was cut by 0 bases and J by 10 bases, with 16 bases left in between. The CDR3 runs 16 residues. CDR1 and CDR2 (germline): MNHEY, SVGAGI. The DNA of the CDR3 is TGTGCCAGCAGTTACTCGAGTAGGGGAATAGGATCACCCCTCCACTTT. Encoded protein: CASSYSSRGIGSPLHF.

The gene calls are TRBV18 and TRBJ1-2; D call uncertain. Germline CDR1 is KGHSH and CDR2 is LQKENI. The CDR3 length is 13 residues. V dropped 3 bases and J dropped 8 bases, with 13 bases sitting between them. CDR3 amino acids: CASSPEGDCGYTF. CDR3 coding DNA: TGTGCCAGCTCACCGGAGGGAGACTGCGGCTACACCTTC. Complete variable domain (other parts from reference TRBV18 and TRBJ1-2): NAGVMQNPRHLVRRRGQEARLRCSPMKGHSHVYWYRQLPEEGLKFMVYLQKENIIDESGMPKERFSAEFPKEGPSILRIQQVVRGDSAAYFCASSPEGDCGYTFGSGTRLTVV.

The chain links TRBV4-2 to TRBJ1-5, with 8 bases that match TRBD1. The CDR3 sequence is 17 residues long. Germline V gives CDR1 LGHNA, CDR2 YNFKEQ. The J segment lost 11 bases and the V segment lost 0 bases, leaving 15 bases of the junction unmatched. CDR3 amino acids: CASSQDLPQGGEGAQHF. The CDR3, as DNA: TGTGCCAGCAGCCAAGACCTCCCACAGGGGGGAGAGGGGGCCCAGCATTTT.

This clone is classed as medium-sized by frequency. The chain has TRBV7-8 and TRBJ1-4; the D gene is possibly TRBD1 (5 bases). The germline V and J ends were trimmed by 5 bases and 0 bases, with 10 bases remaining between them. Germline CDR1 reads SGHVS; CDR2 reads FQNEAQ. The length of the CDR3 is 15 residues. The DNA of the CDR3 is TGTGCCAGCAGCCTACAGGCTGCAACTAATGAAAAACTGTTTTTT. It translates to CASSLQAATNEKLFF.

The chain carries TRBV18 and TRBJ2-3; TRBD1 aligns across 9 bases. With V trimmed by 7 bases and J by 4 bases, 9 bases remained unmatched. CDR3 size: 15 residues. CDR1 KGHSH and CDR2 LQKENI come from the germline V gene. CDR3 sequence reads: CASFRDRAGSDTQYF. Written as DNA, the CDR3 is TGTGCCAGCTTCCGGGACAGGGCGGGATCAGATACGCAGTATTTT.

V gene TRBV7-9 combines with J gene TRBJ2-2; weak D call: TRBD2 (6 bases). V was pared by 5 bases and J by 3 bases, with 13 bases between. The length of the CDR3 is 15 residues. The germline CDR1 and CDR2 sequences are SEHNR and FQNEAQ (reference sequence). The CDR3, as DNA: TGTGCCAGCAGCGTGCGGGGCCCGGACACCGGGGAGCTGTTTTTT. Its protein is CASSVRGPDTGELFF.

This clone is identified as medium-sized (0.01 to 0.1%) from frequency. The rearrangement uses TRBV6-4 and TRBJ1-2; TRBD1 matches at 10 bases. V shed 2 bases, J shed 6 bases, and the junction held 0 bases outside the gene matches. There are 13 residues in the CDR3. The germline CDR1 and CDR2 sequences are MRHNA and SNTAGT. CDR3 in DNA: TGTGCCAGCAGTGACGGGACAGGGGATGGCTACACCTTC. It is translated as CASSDGTGDGYTF.

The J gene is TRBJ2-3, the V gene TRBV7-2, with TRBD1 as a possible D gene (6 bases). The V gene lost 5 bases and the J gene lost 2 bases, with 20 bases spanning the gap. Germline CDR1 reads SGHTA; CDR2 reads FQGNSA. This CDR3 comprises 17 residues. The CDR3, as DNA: TGTGCCAGCAGCCCCTCGAGGGGCAGGGGCCCCACAGATACGCAGTATTTT. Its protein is CASSPSRGRGPTDTQYF.

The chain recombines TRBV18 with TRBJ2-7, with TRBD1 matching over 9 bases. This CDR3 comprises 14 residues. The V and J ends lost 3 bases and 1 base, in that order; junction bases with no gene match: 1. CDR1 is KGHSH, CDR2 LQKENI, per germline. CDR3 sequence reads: CASSPGTGSYEQYF. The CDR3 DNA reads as TGTGCCAGCTCACCCGGGACAGGGTCCTACGAGCAGTACTTC.

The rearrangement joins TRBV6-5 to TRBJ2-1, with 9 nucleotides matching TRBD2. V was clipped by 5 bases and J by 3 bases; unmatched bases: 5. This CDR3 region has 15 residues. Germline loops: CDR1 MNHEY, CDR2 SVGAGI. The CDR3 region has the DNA TGTGCCAGCAGTGCCATAGCGGGGGTCTACAATGAGCAGTTCTTC. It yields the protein CASSAIAGVYNEQFF.